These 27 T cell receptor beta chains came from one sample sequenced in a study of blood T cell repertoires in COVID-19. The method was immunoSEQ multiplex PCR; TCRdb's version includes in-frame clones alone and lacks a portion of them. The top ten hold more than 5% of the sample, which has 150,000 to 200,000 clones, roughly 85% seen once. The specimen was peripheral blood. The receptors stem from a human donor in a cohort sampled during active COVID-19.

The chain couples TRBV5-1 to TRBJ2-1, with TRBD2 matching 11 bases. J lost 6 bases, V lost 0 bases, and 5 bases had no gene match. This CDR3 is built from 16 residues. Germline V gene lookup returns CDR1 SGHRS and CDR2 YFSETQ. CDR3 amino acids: CASSLELAGGPNEQFF. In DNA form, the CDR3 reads TGCGCCAGCAGCTTGGAGCTAGCGGGGGGCCCCAATGAGCAGTTCTTC.

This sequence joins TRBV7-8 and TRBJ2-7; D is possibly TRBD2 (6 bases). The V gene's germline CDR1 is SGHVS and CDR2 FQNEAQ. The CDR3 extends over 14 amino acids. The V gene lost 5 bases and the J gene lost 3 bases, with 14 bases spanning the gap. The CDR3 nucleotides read TGTGCCAGCAGCGAAATGGGACTGAACTACGAGCAGTACTTC. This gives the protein CASSEMGLNYEQYF.

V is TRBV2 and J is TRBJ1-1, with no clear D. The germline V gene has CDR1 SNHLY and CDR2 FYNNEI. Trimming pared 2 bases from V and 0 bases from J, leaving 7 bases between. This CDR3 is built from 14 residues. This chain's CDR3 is CASSEKGVNTEAFF. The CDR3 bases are TGTGCCAGCAGTGAAAAGGGAGTGAACACTGAAGCTTTCTTT.

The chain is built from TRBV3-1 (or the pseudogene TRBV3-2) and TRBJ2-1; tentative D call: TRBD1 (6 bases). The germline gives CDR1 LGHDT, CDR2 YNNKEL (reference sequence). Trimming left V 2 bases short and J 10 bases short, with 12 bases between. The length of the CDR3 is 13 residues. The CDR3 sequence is CASSQTGTLEQFF. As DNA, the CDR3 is TGTGCCAGCAGCCAAACCGGGACACTCGAGCAGTTCTTC.

The chain's CDR3 is CASSREGVGRTDTQYF. The CDR3 DNA reads TGCGCCAGCAGCAGGGAGGGGGTAGGGAGAACGGATACGCAGTATTTT. This chain uses TRBV5-1 with TRBJ2-3, with D perhaps matching TRBD2 (7 bases). V was pared by 4 bases and J by 6 bases, with 21 bases between. Germline values: CDR1 SGHRS, CDR2 YFSETQ. The CDR3 totals 16 residues.

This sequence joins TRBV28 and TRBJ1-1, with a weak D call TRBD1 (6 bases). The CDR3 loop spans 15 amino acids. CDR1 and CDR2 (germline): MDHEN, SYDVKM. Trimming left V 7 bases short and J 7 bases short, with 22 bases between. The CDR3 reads CASNLFGWGLGEAFF. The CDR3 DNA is TGTGCCAGCAATCTTTTCGGGTGGGGGCTGGGTGAAGCTTTCTTT.

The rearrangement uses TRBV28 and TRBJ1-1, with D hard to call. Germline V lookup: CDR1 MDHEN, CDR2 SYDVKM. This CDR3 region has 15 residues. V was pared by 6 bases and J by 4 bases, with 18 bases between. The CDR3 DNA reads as TGTGCCAGCAGGCTGACACCCTCGGTAGTCACTGAAGCTTTCTTT. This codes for CASRLTPSVVTEAFF.

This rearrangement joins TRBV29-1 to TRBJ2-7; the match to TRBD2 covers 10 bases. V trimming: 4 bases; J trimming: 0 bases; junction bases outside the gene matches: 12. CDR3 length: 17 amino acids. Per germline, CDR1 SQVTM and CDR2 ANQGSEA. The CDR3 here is CSVVTVLAGVNSYEQYF. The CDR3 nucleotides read TGCAGCGTTGTAACCGTCCTAGCGGGAGTCAACTCCTACGAGCAGTACTTC.

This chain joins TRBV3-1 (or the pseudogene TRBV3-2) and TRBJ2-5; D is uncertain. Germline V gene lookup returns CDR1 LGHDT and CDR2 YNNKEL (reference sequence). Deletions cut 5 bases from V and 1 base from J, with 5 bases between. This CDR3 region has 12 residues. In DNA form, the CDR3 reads TGTGCCAGCAGCTACTCCCAAGAGACCCAGTACTTC. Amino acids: CASSYSQETQYF.

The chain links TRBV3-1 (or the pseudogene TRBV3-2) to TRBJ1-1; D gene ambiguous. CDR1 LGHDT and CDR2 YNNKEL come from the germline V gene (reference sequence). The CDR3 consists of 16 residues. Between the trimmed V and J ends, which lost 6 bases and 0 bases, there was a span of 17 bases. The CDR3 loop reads CASRARPFPVNTEAFF. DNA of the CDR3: TGTGCCAGCAGGGCCAGGCCCTTTCCGGTGAACACTGAAGCTTTCTTT.

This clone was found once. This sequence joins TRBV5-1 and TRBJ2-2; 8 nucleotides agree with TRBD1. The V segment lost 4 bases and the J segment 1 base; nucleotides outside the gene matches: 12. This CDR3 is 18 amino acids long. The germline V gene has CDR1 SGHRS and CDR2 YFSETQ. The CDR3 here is CASSHGQGRSGNTGELFF. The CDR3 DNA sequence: TGCGCCAGCAGCCACGGACAGGGACGATCCGGGAACACCGGGGAGCTGTTTTTT.

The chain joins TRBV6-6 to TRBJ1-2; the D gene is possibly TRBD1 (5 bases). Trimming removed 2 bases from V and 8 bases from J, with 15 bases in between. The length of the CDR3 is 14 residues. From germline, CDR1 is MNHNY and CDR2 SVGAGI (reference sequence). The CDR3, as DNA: TGTGCCAGCAGTTACCGTCCTGACAGTCTCGGCTACACCTTC. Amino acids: CASSYRPDSLGYTF.

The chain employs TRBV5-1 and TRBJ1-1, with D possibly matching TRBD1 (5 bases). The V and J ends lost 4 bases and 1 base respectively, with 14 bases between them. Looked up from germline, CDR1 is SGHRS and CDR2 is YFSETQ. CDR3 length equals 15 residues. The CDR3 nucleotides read TGCGCCAGCAGCACAGCGGGACGGGAGAACACTGAAGCTTTCTTT. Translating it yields CASSTAGRENTEAFF.

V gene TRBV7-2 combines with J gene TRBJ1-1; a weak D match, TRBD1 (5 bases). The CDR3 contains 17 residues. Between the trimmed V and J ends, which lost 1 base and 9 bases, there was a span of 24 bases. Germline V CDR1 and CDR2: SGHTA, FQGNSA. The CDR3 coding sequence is TGTGCCAGCAGCTTAGTAGCTTCGCGGAGGGGCCGAACTAAAGCTTTCTTT. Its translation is CASSLVASRRGRTKAFF.

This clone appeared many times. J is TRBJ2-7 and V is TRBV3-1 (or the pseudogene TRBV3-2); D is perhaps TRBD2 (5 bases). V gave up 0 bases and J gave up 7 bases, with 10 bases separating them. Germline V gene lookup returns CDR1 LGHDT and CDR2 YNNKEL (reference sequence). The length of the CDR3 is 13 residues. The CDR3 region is CASSQDPRGEQYF. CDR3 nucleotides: TGTGCCAGCAGCCAAGATCCCCGGGGAGAGCAGTACTTC.

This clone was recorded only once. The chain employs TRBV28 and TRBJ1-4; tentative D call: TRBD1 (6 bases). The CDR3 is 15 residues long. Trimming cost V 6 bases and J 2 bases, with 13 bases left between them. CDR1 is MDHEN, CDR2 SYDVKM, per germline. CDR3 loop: CASRETGSTNEKLFF. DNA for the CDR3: TGTGCCAGCAGGGAAACAGGGTCGACTAATGAAAAACTGTTTTTT.

In DNA, the CDR3 is TGTGCCAGCAGCGCAGGGACTAGCCTATTTCTGGAGACCCAGTACTTC. Translated: CASSAGTSLFLETQYF. The rearrangement joins TRBV9 to TRBJ2-5; TRBD2 matches 9 bases. The CDR3 runs to 16 residues. After removal of 3 bases from V and 5 bases from J, the junction contained 11 bases not matched to a gene. CDR1 and CDR2 (germline): SGDLS, YYNGEE.

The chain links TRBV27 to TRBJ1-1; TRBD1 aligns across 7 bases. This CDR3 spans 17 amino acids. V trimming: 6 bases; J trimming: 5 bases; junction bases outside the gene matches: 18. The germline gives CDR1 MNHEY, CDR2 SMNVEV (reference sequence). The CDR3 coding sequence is TGTGCCAGCAGCGCACCATACCCTAGGGGGCGAGGTACTGAAGCTTTCTTT. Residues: CASSAPYPRGRGTEAFF.

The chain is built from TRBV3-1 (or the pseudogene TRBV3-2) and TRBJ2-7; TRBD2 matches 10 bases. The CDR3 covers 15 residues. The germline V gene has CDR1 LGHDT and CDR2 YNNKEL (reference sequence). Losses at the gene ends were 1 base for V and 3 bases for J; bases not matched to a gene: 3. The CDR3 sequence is CASSQAASGSYEQYF. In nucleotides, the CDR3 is TGTGCCAGCAGCCAAGCGGCTAGCGGGAGCTACGAGCAGTACTTC.

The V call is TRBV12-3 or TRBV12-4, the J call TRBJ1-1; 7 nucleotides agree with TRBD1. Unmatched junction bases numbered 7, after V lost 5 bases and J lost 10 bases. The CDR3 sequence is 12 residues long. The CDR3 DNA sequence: TGTGCCAGCAGTCTAACAGGGGTCGGAGCTTTCTTT. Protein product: CASSLTGVGAFF.

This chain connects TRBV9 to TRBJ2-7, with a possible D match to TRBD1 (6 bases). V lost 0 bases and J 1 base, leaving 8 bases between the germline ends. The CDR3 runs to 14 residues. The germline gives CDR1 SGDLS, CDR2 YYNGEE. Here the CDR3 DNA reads TGTGCCAGCAGCGTAGGGACAGCTTCCTACGAGCAGTACTTC. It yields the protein CASSVGTASYEQYF.

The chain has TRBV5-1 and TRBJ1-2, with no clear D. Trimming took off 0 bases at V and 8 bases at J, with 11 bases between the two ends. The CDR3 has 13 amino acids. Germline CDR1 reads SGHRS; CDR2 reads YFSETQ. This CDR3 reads CASSLDLEGGYTF. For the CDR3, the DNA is TGCGCCAGCAGCTTGGATTTGGAGGGCGGCTACACCTTC. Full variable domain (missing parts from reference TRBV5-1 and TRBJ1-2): KAGVTQTPRYLIKTRGQQVTLSCSPISGHRSVSWYQQTPGQGLQFLFEYFSETQRNKGNFPGRFSGRQFSNSRSEMNVSTLELGDSALYLCASSLDLEGGYTFGSGTRLTVV.

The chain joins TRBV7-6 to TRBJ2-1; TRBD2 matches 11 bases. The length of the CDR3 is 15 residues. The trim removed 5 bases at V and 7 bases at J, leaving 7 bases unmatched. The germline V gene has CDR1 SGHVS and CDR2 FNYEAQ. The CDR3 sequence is CASSTGTSGGNEQFF. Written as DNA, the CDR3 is TGTGCCAGCAGCACGGGGACTAGCGGTGGGAATGAGCAGTTCTTC.

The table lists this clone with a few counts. The CDR3 protein is CASSYTRVYEQYF. The DNA of the CDR3 is TGTGCCAGCAGTTATACTAGGGTTTACGAGCAGTACTTC. The J gene is TRBJ2-7, the V gene TRBV7-3, with a possible D match to TRBD2 (5 bases). Trimming left V 6 bases short and J 4 bases short, with 13 bases between. The CDR3 runs 13 residues. Per the germline V gene, CDR1 is SGHTA and CDR2 is FQGTGA.

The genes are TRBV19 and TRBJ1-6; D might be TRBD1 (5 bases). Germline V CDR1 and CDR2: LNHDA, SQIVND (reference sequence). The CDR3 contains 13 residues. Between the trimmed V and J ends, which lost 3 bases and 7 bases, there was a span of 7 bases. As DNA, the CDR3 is TGTGCCAGTAGTATGGGACTGAATTCACCCCTCCACTTT. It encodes CASSMGLNSPLHF.

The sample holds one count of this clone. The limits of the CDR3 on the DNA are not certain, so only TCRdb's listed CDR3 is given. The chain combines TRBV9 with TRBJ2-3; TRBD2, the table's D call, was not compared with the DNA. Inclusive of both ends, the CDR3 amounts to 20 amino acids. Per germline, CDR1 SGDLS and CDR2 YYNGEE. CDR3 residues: CASSVGPSGTPSGRADTQYF.

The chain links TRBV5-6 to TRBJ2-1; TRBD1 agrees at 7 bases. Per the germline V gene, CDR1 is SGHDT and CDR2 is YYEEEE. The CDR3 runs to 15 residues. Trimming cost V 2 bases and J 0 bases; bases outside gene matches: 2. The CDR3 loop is CASSFDRDSYNEQFF. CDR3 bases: TGTGCCAGCAGCTTCGACAGGGACTCCTACAATGAGCAGTTCTTC. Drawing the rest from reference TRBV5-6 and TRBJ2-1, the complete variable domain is DAGVTQSPTHLIKTRGQQVTLRCSPKSGHDTVSWYQQALGQGPQFIFQYYEEEERQRGNFPDRFSGHQFPNYSSELNVNALLLGDSALYLCASSFDRDSYNEQFFGPGTRLTVL.